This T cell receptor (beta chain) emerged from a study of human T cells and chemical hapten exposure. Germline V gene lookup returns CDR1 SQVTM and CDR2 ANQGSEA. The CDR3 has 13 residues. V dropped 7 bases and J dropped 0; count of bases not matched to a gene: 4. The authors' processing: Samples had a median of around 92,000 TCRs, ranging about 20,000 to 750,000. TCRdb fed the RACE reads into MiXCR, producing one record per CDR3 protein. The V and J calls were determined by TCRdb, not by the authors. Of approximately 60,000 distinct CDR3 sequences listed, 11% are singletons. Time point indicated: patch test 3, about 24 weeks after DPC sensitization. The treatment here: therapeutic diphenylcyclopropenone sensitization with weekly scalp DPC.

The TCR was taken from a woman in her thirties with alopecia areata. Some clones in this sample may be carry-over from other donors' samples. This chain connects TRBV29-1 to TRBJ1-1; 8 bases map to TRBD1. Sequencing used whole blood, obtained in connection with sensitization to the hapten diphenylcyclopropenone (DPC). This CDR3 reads CSDQTGVNTEAFF. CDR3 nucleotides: TGCAGCGACCAGACAGGGGTGAACACTGAAGCTTTCTTT.